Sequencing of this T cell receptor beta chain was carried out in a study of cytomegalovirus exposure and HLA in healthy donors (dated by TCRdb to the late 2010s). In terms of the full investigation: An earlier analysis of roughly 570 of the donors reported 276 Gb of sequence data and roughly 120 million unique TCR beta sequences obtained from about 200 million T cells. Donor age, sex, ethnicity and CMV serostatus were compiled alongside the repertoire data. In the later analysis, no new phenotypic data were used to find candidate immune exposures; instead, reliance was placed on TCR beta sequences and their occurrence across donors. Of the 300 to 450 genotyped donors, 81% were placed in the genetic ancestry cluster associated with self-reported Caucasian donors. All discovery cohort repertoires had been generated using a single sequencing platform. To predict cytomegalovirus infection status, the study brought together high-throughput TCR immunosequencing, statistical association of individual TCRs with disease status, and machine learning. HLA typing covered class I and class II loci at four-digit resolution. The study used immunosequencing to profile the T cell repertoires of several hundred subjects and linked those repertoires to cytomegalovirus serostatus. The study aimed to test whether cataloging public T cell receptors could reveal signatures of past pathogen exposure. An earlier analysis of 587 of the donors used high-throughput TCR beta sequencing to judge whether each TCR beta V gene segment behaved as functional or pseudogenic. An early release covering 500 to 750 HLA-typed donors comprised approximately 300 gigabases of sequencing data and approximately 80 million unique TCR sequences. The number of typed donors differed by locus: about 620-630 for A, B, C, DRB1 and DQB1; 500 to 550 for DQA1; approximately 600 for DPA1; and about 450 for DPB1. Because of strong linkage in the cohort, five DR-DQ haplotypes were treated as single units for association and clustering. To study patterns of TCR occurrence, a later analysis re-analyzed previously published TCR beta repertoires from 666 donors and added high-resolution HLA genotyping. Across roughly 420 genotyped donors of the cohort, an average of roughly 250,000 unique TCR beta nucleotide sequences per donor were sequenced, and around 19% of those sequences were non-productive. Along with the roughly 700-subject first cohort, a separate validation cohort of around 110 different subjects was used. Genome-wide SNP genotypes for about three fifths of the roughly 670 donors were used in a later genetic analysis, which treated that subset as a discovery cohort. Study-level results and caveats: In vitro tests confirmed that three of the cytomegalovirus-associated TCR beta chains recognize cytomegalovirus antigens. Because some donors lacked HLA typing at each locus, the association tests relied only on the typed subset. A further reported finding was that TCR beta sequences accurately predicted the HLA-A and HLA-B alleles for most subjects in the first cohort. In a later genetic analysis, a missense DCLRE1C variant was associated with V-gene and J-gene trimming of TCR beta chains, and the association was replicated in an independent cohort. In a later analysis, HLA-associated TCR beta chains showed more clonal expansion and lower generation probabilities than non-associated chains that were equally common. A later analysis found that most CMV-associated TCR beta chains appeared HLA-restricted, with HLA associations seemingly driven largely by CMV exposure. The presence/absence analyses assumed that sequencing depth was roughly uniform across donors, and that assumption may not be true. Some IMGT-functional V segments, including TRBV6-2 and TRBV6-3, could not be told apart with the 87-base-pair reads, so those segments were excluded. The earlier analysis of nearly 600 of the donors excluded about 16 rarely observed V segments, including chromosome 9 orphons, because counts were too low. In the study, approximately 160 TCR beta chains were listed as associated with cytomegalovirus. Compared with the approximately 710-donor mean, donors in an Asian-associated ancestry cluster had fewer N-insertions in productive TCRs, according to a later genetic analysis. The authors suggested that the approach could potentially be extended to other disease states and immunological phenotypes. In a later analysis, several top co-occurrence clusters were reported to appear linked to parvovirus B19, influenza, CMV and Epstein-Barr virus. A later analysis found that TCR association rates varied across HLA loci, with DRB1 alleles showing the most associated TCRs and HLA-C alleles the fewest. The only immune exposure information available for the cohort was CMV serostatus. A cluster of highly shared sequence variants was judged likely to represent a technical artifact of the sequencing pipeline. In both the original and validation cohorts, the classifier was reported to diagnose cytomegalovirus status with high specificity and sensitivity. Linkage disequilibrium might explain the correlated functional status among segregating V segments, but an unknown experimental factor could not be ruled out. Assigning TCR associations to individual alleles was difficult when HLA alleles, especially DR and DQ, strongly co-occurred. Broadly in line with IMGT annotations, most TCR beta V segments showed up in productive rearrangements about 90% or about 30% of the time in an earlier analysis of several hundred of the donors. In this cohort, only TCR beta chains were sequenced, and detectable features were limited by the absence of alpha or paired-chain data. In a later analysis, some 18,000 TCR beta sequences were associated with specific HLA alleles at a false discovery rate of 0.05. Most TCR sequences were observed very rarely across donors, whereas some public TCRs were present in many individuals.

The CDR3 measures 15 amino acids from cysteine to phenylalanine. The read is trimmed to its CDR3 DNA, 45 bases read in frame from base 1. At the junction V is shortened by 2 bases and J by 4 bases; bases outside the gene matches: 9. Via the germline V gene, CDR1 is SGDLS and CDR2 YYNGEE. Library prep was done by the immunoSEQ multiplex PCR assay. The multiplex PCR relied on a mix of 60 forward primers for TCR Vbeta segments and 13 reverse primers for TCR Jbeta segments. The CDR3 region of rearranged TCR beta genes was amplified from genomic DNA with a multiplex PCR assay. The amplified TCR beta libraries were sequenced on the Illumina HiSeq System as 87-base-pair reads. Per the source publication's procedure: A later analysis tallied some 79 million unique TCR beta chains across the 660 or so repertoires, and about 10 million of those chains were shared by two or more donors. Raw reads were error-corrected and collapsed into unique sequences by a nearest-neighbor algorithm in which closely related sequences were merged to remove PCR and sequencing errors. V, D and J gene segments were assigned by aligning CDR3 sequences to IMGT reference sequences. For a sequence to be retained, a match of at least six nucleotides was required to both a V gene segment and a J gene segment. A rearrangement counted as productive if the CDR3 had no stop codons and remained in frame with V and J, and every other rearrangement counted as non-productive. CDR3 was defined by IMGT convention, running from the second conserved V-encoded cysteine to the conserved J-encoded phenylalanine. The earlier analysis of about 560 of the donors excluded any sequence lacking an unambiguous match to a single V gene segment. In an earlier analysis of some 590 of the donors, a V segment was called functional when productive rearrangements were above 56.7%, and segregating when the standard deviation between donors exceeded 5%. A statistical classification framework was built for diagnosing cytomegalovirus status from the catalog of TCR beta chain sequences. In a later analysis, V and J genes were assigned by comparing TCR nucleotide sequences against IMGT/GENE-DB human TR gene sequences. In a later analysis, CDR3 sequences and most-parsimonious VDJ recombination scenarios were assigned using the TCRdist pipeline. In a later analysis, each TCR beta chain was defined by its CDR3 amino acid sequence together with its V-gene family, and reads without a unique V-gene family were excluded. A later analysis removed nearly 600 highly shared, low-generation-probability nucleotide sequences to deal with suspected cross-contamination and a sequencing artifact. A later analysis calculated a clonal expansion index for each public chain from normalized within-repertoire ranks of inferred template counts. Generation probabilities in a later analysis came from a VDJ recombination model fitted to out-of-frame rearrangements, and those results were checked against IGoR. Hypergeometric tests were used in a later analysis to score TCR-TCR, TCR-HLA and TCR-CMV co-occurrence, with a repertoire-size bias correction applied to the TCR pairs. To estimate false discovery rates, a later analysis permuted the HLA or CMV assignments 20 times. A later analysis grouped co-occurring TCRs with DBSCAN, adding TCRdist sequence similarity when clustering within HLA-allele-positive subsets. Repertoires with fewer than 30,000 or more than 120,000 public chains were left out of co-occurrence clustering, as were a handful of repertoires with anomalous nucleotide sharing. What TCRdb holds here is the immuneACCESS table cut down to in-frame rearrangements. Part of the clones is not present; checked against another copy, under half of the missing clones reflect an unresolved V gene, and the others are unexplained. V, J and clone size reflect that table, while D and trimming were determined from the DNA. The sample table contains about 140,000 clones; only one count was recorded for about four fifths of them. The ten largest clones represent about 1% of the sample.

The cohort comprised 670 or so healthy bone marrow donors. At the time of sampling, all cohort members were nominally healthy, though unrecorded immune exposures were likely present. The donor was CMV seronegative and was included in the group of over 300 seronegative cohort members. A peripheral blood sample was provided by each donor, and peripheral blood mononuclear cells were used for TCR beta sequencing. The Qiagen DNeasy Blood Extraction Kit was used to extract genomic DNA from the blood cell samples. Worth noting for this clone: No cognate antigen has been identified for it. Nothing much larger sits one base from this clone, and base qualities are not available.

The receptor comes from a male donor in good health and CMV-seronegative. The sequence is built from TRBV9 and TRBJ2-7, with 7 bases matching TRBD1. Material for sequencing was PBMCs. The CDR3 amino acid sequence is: CASSVWDSSNYEQYF. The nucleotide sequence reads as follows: TGTGCCAGCAGCGTTTGGGACAGCTCCAATTACGAGCAGTACTTC. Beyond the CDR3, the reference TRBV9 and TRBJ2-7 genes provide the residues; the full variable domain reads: DSGVTQTPKHLITATGQRVTLRCSPRSGDLSVYWYQQSLDQGLQFLIQYYNGEERAKGNILERFSAQQFPDLHSELNLSSLELGDSALYFCASSVWDSSNYEQYFGPGTRLTVT.